What follows are 24 T cell receptor gamma chains derived from one specimen sequenced in a study of γδ T cells in repeated Plasmodium falciparum infection. TCRdb applied CATT to the multiplex PCR reads for clone calling. The sample has more than 4,000 gamma-chain clones; 3.4% are singletons. Vgamma9/Vdelta2+ and Vdelta2-negative gammadelta T cells were flow-sorted from PBMC for bulk sequencing. Sequencing input: gamma-delta T cells from blood. The receptors originated from a pool of human donors (malaria-infected and uninfected, not separated).

Concerning this clone: This sequence is one base from a far larger clone and is likely a read error. Other DNA variants within this sample encode the same CDR3. This chain joins TRGV9 and TRGJP. The J gene, left out of TCRdb, was set here by checking the DNA against germline. The CDR3 extends over 16 amino acids. Germline values: CDR1 GITISATS, CDR2 ISYDGTV (reference sequence). The CDR3 loop is CALWTTRELGKKIKVF. The CDR3 coding sequence is TGTGCCCTGTGGACTACGAGGGAGTTGGGCAAAAAAATCAAGGTATTT.

This clone has ten or more counts. A far larger clone is only one base removed, so a read error is likely. Additional DNA sequences in this sample encode the identical CDR3. The V gene is TRGV4, the J gene TRGJP1. The ends lost 0 bases at V and 8 bases at J; junction bases unmatched: 12. Germline values: CDR1 EGSTGY, CDR2 YDSYTSSV. The CDR3 has 16 amino acids. This chain's CDR3 is CATWDGFHHTGWFKIF. In DNA, the CDR3 is TGTGCCACCTGGGATGGGTTCCATCACACCGGTTGGTTCAAGATATTT.

The sample holds a few counts of this clone. This sample also contains other DNA sequences that code for the same CDR3. The chain couples TRGV9 to TRGJP. The J segment lost 4 bases and the V segment lost 2 bases, leaving 5 bases of the junction unmatched. Germline V gene lookup returns CDR1 GITISATS and CDR2 ISYDGTV (reference sequence). This CDR3 is 17 amino acids long. This CDR3 is CALWEGFQELGKKIKVF. CDR3 DNA sequence: TGTGCCTTGTGGGAGGGTTTCCAAGAGTTGGGCAAAAAAATCAAGGTATTT.

This clone was detected many times. The chain uses TRGV9 and TRGJP. The J gene is absent in TCRdb and was assigned here via DNA matching to germline. Germline-derived CDR1 and CDR2 are GITISATS and ISYDGTV (reference sequence). This CDR3 spans 17 amino acids. The J segment lost 7 bases and the V segment lost 0 bases, leaving 6 bases of the junction unmatched. The CDR3 DNA is TGTGCCTTGTGGGAGGTGCGGTCCGAGTTGGGCAAAAAAATCAAGGTATTT. As protein: CALWEVRSELGKKIKVF.

Concerning this clone itself: TCRdb attributes to this sequence the protein of a much larger clone, which differs from the DNA translation at residue 10; a read error is likely, and the protein displayed is translated from the DNA. This chain links TRGV4 with TRGJP1. Here the J gene came from matching the DNA to germline, since TCRdb omits it. The V and J ends lost 4 bases and 7 bases, in that order; junction bases with no gene match: 15. The CDR3 sequence is 16 residues long. The germline V gene has CDR1 EGSTGY and CDR2 YDSYTSSV. CDR3: CATWEGVWGIGWFKIF. The CDR3 nucleotides read TGTGCCACCTGGGAGGGGGTATGGGGCATTGGTTGGTTCAAGATATTT.

As for this clone: A read error likely explains this, since a far larger clone differs by one base. Because the CDR3's place on the DNA is in doubt, the DNA is left out and the CDR3 is given as listed by TCRdb. No J gene was named, though the V gene is TRGV8. With termini counted, the CDR3 has 32 amino acids. Germline V lookup: CDR1 VENAVY, CDR2 YDSYNSRV. CDR3 residues: CATWDGDFIIRNSLAVEQHLLSQVSIGRIQHF.

This clone was seen more than once but under ten times. The V and J genes are TRGV9 and TRGJP. The J gene is absent in TCRdb and was assigned here via DNA matching to germline. Germline CDR1 reads GITISATS; CDR2 reads ISYDGTV (reference sequence). This CDR3 is 17 amino acids long. Trimming took 2 bases from V and 9 from J; bases not matched to a gene: 10. CDR3 coding DNA: TGTGCCTTGTGGGAGGCTCGTAAAGGGTTGGGCAAAAAAATCAAGGTATTT. Translating gives CALWEARKGLGKKIKVF.

This clone appeared a few times. This likely stems from a read error, as it lies one base from a far larger clone. The sample contains more than one DNA sequence encoding this CDR3. This sequence joins TRGV9 and TRGJ1 or TRGJ2. The J gene comes from matching the DNA to germline here; TCRdb lacks it. This CDR3 has 13 amino acids. Per the germline V gene, CDR1 is GITISATS and CDR2 is ISYDGTV (reference sequence). V shed 3 bases, J shed 4 bases, and the junction held 6 bases outside the gene matches. CDR3 bases: TGTGCCTTGTGGGAGCCACACTATTATAAGAAACTCTTT. Protein sequence: CALWEPHYYKKLF.

In this sample, this clone turned up a few times. With a much larger clone just one base away, this may be a read error. The rearrangement joins TRGV3 to TRGJ1 or TRGJ2. This CDR3 has 13 residues. Germline CDR1 is VTNTFY and CDR2 is YDVSTARD (reference sequence). The CDR3 loop is CATWDGPTLKKLF. CDR3 nucleotide sequence: TGTGCCACCTGGGACGGGCCTACCCTAAAGAAGCTCTTT.

This clone was found a few times. This sample also contains other DNA sequences that code for the same CDR3. This chain joins TRGV9 and TRGJP. Matching the DNA to germline supplied the J gene, which TCRdb does not give. The CDR3 contains 17 residues. J lost 2 bases, V lost 2 bases, and 3 bases had no gene match. Germline V CDR1 and CDR2: GITISATS, ISYDGTV (reference sequence). CDR3 in amino acids: CALWEARQELGKKIKVF. In nucleotides, the CDR3 is TGTGCCTTGTGGGAGGCTCGGCAAGAGTTGGGCAAAAAAATCAAGGTATTT.

Only a few counts were recorded for this clone. This likely came from a read error, as a far larger clone is one base away. Within the sample, other DNA sequences also encode this same CDR3. This chain links TRGV9 with TRGJP. V lost 4 bases and J lost 7; bases outside the gene matches: 10. CDR3 length: 17 residues. Germline CDR1 is GITISATS and CDR2 is ISYDGTV (reference sequence). The CDR3 reads CALWEVRDELGKKIKVF. The CDR3 nucleotides are TGTGCCTTGTGGGAAGTGCGGGATGAGTTGGGCAAAAAAATCAAGGTATTT.

On this clone: The limits of the CDR3 on the DNA are not certain, so only TCRdb's listed CDR3 is given. The J gene was not called, though the V gene is TRGV2. Termini included, the CDR3 measures 32 amino acids. Germline V gene lookup returns CDR1 EGSNGY and CDR2 YDSYNSKV. The CDR3 sequence: CATWTGLTTIRNSLAVEQHLLSQVSIGRIQHF.

On this clone itself: Given a far larger clone just one base away, this is likely a sequencing read error. The same CDR3 can be traced to other DNA sequences in this sample. The V and J genes are TRGV9 and TRGJP. In the absence of a J gene in TCRdb, the DNA was matched to germline to assign it here. CDR3 size: 17 residues. CDR1 GITISATS and CDR2 ISYDGTV come from the germline V gene (reference sequence). The CDR3 here is CALWEVRFELGKKIKVF. The CDR3 DNA is TGTGCCTTGTGGGAGGTGCGATTTGAGTTGGGCAAAAAGATCAAGGTATTT.

About this clone: A read error is likely here: a far larger clone is one base away. This sample also contains other DNA sequences that code for the same CDR3. The chain joins TRGV9 to TRGJ1 or TRGJ2. No J segment appears in TCRdb, so it was assigned here by matching the sequence to germline. Per the germline V gene, CDR1 is GITISATS and CDR2 is ISYDGTV (reference sequence). The CDR3 covers 15 residues. Trimming cost V 3 bases and J 3 bases; bases outside gene matches: 11. CDR3 loop: CALWEPGSIYYKKLF. The CDR3 DNA follows: TGTGCCTTGTGGGAGCCCGGGTCAATTTATTATAAGAAACTCTTT.

On this clone itself: The protein TCRdb gives is from a much larger clone and does not agree with this DNA's translation at residue 13, likely a read error; the protein shown here comes from the DNA. Called V gene: TRGV9; the J gene was not called. The CDR3 covers 15 residues. Germline assignment: CDR1 GITISATS and CDR2 ISYDGTV (reference sequence). For the CDR3, the DNA is TGTGCCTTGTGGGAGGAGTCGTTGGGCAAAAAAATCGAGGTATTT. Encoded protein: CALWEESLGKKIEVF.

This clone came up a few times. One base separates it from a far larger clone, so it is likely a read error. Other DNA sequences in this specimen translate into the identical CDR3. V is TRGV9 and J is TRGJ1 or TRGJ2. TCRdb is silent on the J gene; assignment here came from matching the DNA to germline. CDR1 is GITISATS, CDR2 ISYDGTV, per germline (reference sequence). The CDR3 sequence is 14 residues long. V trimming: 1 base; J trimming: 0 bases; junction bases outside the gene matches: 3. This CDR3 reads CALWEVENYYKKLF. The CDR3 DNA follows: TGTGCCTTGTGGGAGGTCGAGAATTATTATAAGAAACTCTTT.

The rearrangement joins TRGV9 to TRGJP. The J call may be wrong; the DNA end is better matched by TRGJP1. From germline, CDR1 is GITISATS and CDR2 ISYDGTV (reference sequence). This CDR3 is built from 17 residues. The CDR3 DNA sequence: TGTGCCTTGTGGGAGGTGCAGATCGAGTTGGGCAAAAAAAACAAGATATTT. Residues: CALWEVQIELGKKNKIF.

This clone was seen a handful of times. TCRdb's protein for this DNA is that of a much larger clone and differs from the translation at residue 6, likely a read error; the protein shown is the DNA translation. The V call is TRGV9, the J call TRGJ1 or TRGJ2. The CDR3 length is 14 residues. Germline lookup yields CDR1 GITISATS and CDR2 ISYDGTV (reference sequence). V gave up 2 bases and J gave up 2 bases; unmatched junction bases: 6. The CDR3, as DNA: TGTGCCTTGTGGGAGGCGTCCGATTATTATAAGAAACTCTTT. This codes for CALWEASDYYKKLF.

This clone was detected only a few times. This chain connects TRGV9 to TRGJP. Here the J gene was assigned by germline matching of the DNA, as TCRdb has none. CDR1 GITISATS and CDR2 ISYDGTV come from the germline V gene (reference sequence). After removal of 1 base from V and 4 bases from J, the junction contained 4 bases not matched to a gene. The CDR3 covers 17 residues. The CDR3 region has the DNA TGTGCCTTGTGGGAGGTAAATCAAGAGTTGGGCAAAAAAATCAAGGTATTT. Translated, it gives CALWEVNQELGKKIKVF.

Notes on this clone: The TCRdb protein comes from a much larger clone and disagrees with this DNA's translation at residue 8, likely due to a read error; the protein given here is derived from the DNA. This sequence joins TRGV9 and TRGJ1 or TRGJ2. TCRdb offers no J gene call, so here the DNA was matched to germline to obtain one. The germline gives CDR1 GITISATS, CDR2 ISYDGTV (reference sequence). The trim removed 2 bases at V and 3 bases at J, leaving 10 bases unmatched. The length of the CDR3 is 15 residues. The CDR3 nucleotides are TGTGCCTTGTGGGAGGACCCAGCCCCTTATTATAAGAAACTCTTT. As protein: CALWEDPAPYYKKLF.

As concerns this clone: TCRdb records a much larger clone's protein for this DNA, with a difference at residue 10 that likely arises from a read error; the protein given is the translation of the DNA. Called V gene: TRGV9; the J gene was not called. The CDR3 sequence is 12 residues long. CDR1 and CDR2 (germline): GITISATS, ISYDGTV (reference sequence). The CDR3 reads CALWEFYYKRLF. DNA for the CDR3: TGTGCCTTGTGGGAGTTTTATTATAAGAGACTCTTT.

On this clone itself: DNA and listed protein disagree at residue 9, so the protein shown here was translated from the DNA. The V and J genes are TRGV9 and TRGJ1 or TRGJ2. Germline V gene data show CDR1 as GITISATS and CDR2 as ISYDGTV (reference sequence). The CDR3 sequence is 11 residues long. Here the CDR3 DNA reads TGTGCCTTGTGGGAACTAAGAAAGAGACTCTTT. This codes for CALWELRKRLF.

In regard to this clone: The mismatch at residue 13 between this DNA's translation and the TCRdb protein of a much larger clone likely reflects a read error; the protein shown is translated from the DNA. The rearrangement joins TRGV9 to TRGJP. Germline V gene lookup returns CDR1 GITISATS and CDR2 ISYDGTV (reference sequence). This CDR3 comprises 15 residues. The CDR3 sequence: CALWDEELGKKIRVF. In nucleotides, the CDR3 is TGTGCCTTGTGGGATGAAGAGTTGGGCAAAAAAATCAGGGTATTT.

In this sample, this clone turned up many times. This DNA's translation differs at residue 6 from TCRdb's protein, which comes from a much larger clone; a read error is likely, and the protein shown is translated from the DNA. V usage is TRGV9 and J usage is TRGJP. CDR1 and CDR2 from the germline V gene are GITISATS and ISYDGTV (reference sequence). CDR3 length: 16 residues. The V and J ends lost 2 bases and 6 bases, in that order; junction bases with no gene match: 4. Here the CDR3 DNA reads TGTGCCTTGTGGGAGGCATCAGAGTTGGGCAAAAAAATCAAGGTATTT. Amino acids: CALWEASELGKKIKVF.